What follows are 26 T cell receptor beta chains derived from one specimen sequenced in a study of blood T cell repertoires in COVID-19. Produced via immunoSEQ multiplex PCR; TCRdb's table is partial and in-frame only. The sample shows 90,000 to 120,000 clones, about 83% of them seen only once. The sample consisted of peripheral blood. The source of these receptors is a woman in her 70s with acute or convalescent COVID-19.

The chain uses TRBV4-3 and TRBJ2-1, with a weak D call TRBD2 (6 bases). V was cut by 0 bases and J by 3 bases, with 12 bases left in between. The CDR3 covers 16 residues. Germline CDR1 LGHNA, CDR2 YSLEER. As DNA, the CDR3 is TGCGCCAGCAGCCAAGATAGGTCGGGGGACTACAATGAGCAGTTCTTC. Amino acid sequence: CASSQDRSGDYNEQFF.

The chain recombines TRBV9 with TRBJ1-4; 10 bases match TRBD1. Trimming cost V 2 bases and J 8 bases; bases outside gene matches: 9. CDR3 length equals 16 residues. The germline CDR1 and CDR2 sequences are SGDLS and YYNGEE. The CDR3 nucleotides are TGTGCCAGCAGCGTCAGCGGACAGGGGGTTCGGGAAAAACTGTTTTTT. Translating it yields CASSVSGQGVREKLFF.

V is TRBV11-3 and J is TRBJ2-5; maybe TRBD1 (5 bases). The CDR3 is 15 amino acids. Germline-derived CDR1 and CDR2 are SGHNT and YENEEA. The V and J ends lost 0 bases and 3 bases respectively, with 11 bases between them. The CDR3 loop is CASSLDSLGEETQYF. In nucleotides, the CDR3 is TGTGCCAGCAGCTTAGATTCTCTAGGGGAAGAGACCCAGTACTTC.

This clone was seen more than once but under ten times. The chain joins TRBV5-4 to TRBJ1-1; a weak D match, TRBD1 (5 bases). V gave up 3 bases and J gave up 4 bases, with 16 bases separating them. Per the germline V gene, CDR1 is SGHNT and CDR2 is YYREEE (reference sequence). CDR3 length: 15 amino acids. The CDR3 DNA sequence: TGTGCCAGCAGCTCGGGCGGAAGGGGCGGCACTGAAGCTTTCTTT. Translated, it gives CASSSGGRGGTEAFF.

The chain combines TRBV5-5 with TRBJ2-2, with 8 bases identical to TRBD1. With 0 bases clipped from V and 0 bases from J, the junction kept 4 bases outside the gene matches. The germline V gene encodes CDR1 SGHKS and CDR2 YYEKEE (reference sequence). The CDR3 contains 17 residues. The CDR3 nucleotides are TGTGCCAGCAGCTTGGTCGTGGACAGGGCGAACACCGGGGAGCTGTTTTTT. Protein: CASSLVVDRANTGELFF.

The rearrangement joins TRBV15 to TRBJ2-3; D might be TRBD2 (5 bases). V dropped 3 bases and J dropped 2 bases, with 6 bases sitting between them. Germline CDR1 and CDR2: LNHNV and YYDKDF (reference sequence). The CDR3 contains 13 residues. In DNA form, the CDR3 reads TGTGCCACCAGCAGGGACTTCACAGATACGCAGTATTTT. Translated, it gives CATSRDFTDTQYF.

The chain couples TRBV3-1 (or the pseudogene TRBV3-2) to TRBJ2-2; a possible D gene is TRBD1 (6 bases). CDR1 is LGHDT and CDR2 is YNNKEL in the germline V gene (reference sequence). V was trimmed by 4 bases and J by 7 bases, leaving 16 bases between them. The CDR3 extends over 15 amino acids. The CDR3, as DNA: TGTGCCAGCAGCCCGCGACAGGCTGGTAGCGGGGAGCTGTTTTTT. Its protein is CASSPRQAGSGELFF.

This clone was picked up one time. This chain joins TRBV15 and TRBJ1-4, with D hard to call. The CDR3 is 16 amino acids. Trimming left V 3 bases short and J 0 bases short, with 11 bases between. The germline V gene encodes CDR1 LNHNV and CDR2 YYDKDF (reference sequence). CDR3 region: CATSRGRGATNEKLFF. The CDR3 nucleotides read TGTGCCACCAGCAGGGGTCGCGGAGCAACTAATGAAAAACTGTTTTTT.

The rearrangement joins TRBV5-1 to TRBJ2-3, with unresolved D. The CDR3 runs 13 residues. V lost 1 base to trimming and J lost 0 bases, with 3 bases between them. The germline gives CDR1 SGHRS, CDR2 YFSETQ. The CDR3 sequence is CASSLTSTDTQYF. The DNA of the CDR3 is TGCGCCAGCAGCTTGACAAGCACAGATACGCAGTATTTT.

This chain links TRBV28 with TRBJ2-1, with a weak D call TRBD1 (5 bases). V was trimmed by 5 bases and J by 2 bases, leaving 10 bases between them. Germline V lookup: CDR1 MDHEN, CDR2 SYDVKM. CDR3 length equals 14 residues. CDR3 region: CASSLTGPYNEQFF. The CDR3 DNA sequence: TGTGCCAGCAGTCTAACAGGCCCCTACAATGAGCAGTTCTTC. Full variable domain (remainder filled in from reference TRBV28 and TRBJ2-1): DVKVTQSSRYLVKRTGEKVFLECVQDMDHENMFWYRQDPGLGLRLIYFSYDVKMKEKGDIPEGYSVSREKKERFSLILESASTNQTSMYLCASSLTGPYNEQFFGPGTRLTVL.

This clone has just a few counts. V and J are TRBV2 and TRBJ1-3, with TRBD1 matching 11 bases. Germline lookup yields CDR1 SNHLY and CDR2 FYNNEI. The V segment lost 6 bases and the J segment 0 bases; nucleotides outside the gene matches: 7. The CDR3 length is 17 residues. This CDR3 is CASRSGQGGNSGNTIYF. CDR3 nucleotides: TGTGCCAGCAGATCGGGACAGGGGGGAAACTCTGGAAACACCATATATTTT.

The chain recombines TRBV5-1 with TRBJ1-2; 8 bases match TRBD1. With V trimmed by 4 bases and J by 4 bases, 15 bases remained unmatched. The CDR3 has 17 residues. Germline V gene sequence: CDR1 SGHRS, CDR2 YFSETQ. CDR3 bases: TGCGCCAGCAGCCCCGCCCCCGCCGGGACAGGCGGCTATGGCTACACCTTC. Its translation is CASSPAPAGTGGYGYTF.

The rearrangement uses TRBV6-6 and TRBJ1-1; D gene ambiguous. The V gene lost 6 bases and the J gene lost 11 bases, with 19 bases spanning the gap. From germline, CDR1 is MNHNY and CDR2 SVGAGI (reference sequence). The CDR3 runs 13 residues. The CDR3 is CASREPDGRWAFF. CDR3 in DNA: TGTGCCAGCAGGGAGCCCGACGGAAGGTGGGCTTTCTTT.

The CDR3 sequence is CASNAVGGANEKLFF. CDR3 sequence (DNA): TGTGCCAGCAACGCCGTTGGAGGGGCTAATGAAAAACTGTTTTTT. The chain has TRBV11-2 and TRBJ1-4; D might be TRBD1 (5 bases). This CDR3 region has 15 residues. Germline V gene sequence: CDR1 SGHAT, CDR2 FQNNGV. Deletions cut 7 bases from V and 3 bases from J, with 15 bases between.

The chain recombines TRBV28 with TRBJ1-4; D ambiguous. The germline CDR1 and CDR2 sequences are MDHEN and SYDVKM. Trimming took 4 bases from V and 3 from J, leaving 15 bases between them. The CDR3 length is 16 residues. In nucleotides, the CDR3 is TGTGCCAGCAGTTCGCCTGGCCGGGGTTCTAATGAAAAACTGTTTTTT. Translation gives CASSSPGRGSNEKLFF.

V gene TRBV28 combines with J gene TRBJ2-7, with D possibly matching TRBD1 (6 bases). The V end was cut by 7 bases, the J end by 2 bases, with 18 bases between. CDR1 and CDR2 from the germline V gene are MDHEN and SYDVKM. The CDR3 is made up of 15 amino acids. The CDR3 sequence: CASTVPQGVPYEQYF. In DNA, the CDR3 is TGTGCCAGCACCGTGCCACAGGGAGTTCCCTACGAGCAGTACTTC.

The chain combines TRBV3-1 (or the pseudogene TRBV3-2) with TRBJ1-3; D unresolved. CDR3 length: 15 amino acids. The germline V gene encodes CDR1 LGHDT and CDR2 YNNKEL (reference sequence). V was clipped by 4 bases and J by 1 base, with 11 bases between them. The CDR3 coding sequence is TGTGCCAGCAGCCCCACAAGTTCTTCTGGAAACACCATATATTTT. Encoded protein: CASSPTSSSGNTIYF.

The chain has TRBV9 and TRBJ2-1, with TRBD2 as a possible D gene (5 bases). Germline CDR1 and CDR2: SGDLS and YYNGEE. The CDR3 is made up of 14 amino acids. V lost 1 base and J 9 bases, leaving 14 bases between the germline ends. CDR3 amino acids: CASSVFDKTSEQFF. CDR3 DNA sequence: TGTGCCAGCAGCGTATTTGACAAAACTAGTGAGCAGTTCTTC.

The chain couples TRBV2 to TRBJ2-1, with D possibly being TRBD1 (6 bases). The CDR3 sequence is 16 residues long. Germline CDR1 SNHLY, CDR2 FYNNEI. With 6 bases removed from V and 6 bases from J, the gap between germline ends came to 21 bases. In DNA, the CDR3 is TGTGCCAGCAGGAAGATGGCCTACAGGGATCGCAATGAGCAGTTCTTC. It codes for CASRKMAYRDRNEQFF.

CDR3 sequence (DNA): TGTGCCAGCAGCCAAGAGCAGGGGGCGCCCAATGAGCAGTTCTTC. Protein: CASSQEQGAPNEQFF. The chain couples TRBV3-1 (or the pseudogene TRBV3-2) to TRBJ2-1; 8 positions match TRBD1. Trimming cost V 0 bases and J 6 bases; bases outside gene matches: 4. Germline CDR1 is LGHDT and CDR2 is YNNKEL (reference sequence). The CDR3 runs 15 residues.

This clone occurred once. The V call is TRBV9, the J call TRBJ2-3, with D maybe TRBD2 (7 bases). Trimming removed 3 bases from V and 2 bases from J, with 13 bases in between. The length of the CDR3 is 15 residues. Germline loops: CDR1 SGDLS, CDR2 YYNGEE. CDR3 in DNA: TGTGCCAGCAGCGCGCGGGGGCCAAACACAGATACGCAGTATTTT. It is translated as CASSARGPNTDTQYF. The full variable domain, with the rest looked up from reference TRBV9 and TRBJ2-3, is DSGVTQTPKHLITATGQRVTLRCSPRSGDLSVYWYQQSLDQGLQFLIQYYNGEERAKGNILERFSAQQFPDLHSELNLSSLELGDSALYFCASSARGPNTDTQYFGPGTRLTVL.

The chain combines TRBV24-1 with TRBJ2-5, with 7 bases identical to TRBD2. CDR1 and CDR2 from the germline V gene are KGHDR and SFDVKD. With 6 bases clipped from V and 0 bases from J, the junction kept 9 bases outside the gene matches. The CDR3 covers 16 residues. In nucleotides, the CDR3 is TGTGCCACCAGTAACGAAGGAGCGGGGCACCAAGAGACCCAGTACTTC. Its protein is CATSNEGAGHQETQYF.

The chain employs TRBV30 and TRBJ1-1; D possibly corresponds to TRBD1 (5 bases). The CDR3 length is 16 residues. In germline, CDR1 is GTSNPN, CDR2 SVGIG (reference sequence). Trimming cost V 1 base and J 1 base, with 16 bases left between them. CDR3 nucleotides: TGTGCCTGGAGTGAGATAAAGGGGTCAGGGAACACTGAAGCTTTCTTT. Translation: CAWSEIKGSGNTEAFF.

J is TRBJ1-1 and V is TRBV7-3, with a weak D call TRBD1 (6 bases). CDR1 SGHTA and CDR2 FQGTGA come from the germline V gene. V was clipped by 2 bases and J by 3 bases, with 13 bases between them. This CDR3 is built from 15 residues. The CDR3 DNA follows: TGTGCCAGCAGCTTATTAGGGGGTCAGGACACTGAAGCTTTCTTT. Its translation is CASSLLGGQDTEAFF. Filled out from reference TRBV7-3 and TRBJ1-1, the complete variable domain reads GAGVSQTPSNKVTEKGKYVELRCDPISGHTALYWYRQSLGQGPEFLIYFQGTGAADDSGLPNDRFFAVRPEGSVSTLKIQRTERGDSAVYLCASSLLGGQDTEAFFGQGTRLTVV.

The V gene is TRBV2, the J gene TRBJ2-7; D may be TRBD2 (6 bases). The germline V gene has CDR1 SNHLY and CDR2 FYNNEI. V dropped 7 bases and J dropped 7 bases, with 17 bases sitting between them. The CDR3 loop spans 13 amino acids. The CDR3 DNA reads as TGTGCCAGCAAGGGACTTGATCTCTGGGAGCAGTACTTC. Protein product: CASKGLDLWEQYF.

This clone was found once. This rearrangement joins TRBV15 to TRBJ1-3; D gene unclear. The CDR3 length is 13 residues. Germline V lookup: CDR1 LNHNV, CDR2 YYDKDF (reference sequence). Between the trimmed V and J ends, which lost 0 bases and 4 bases, there was a span of 4 bases. CDR3 amino acids: CATSRDEGNTIYF. The CDR3 DNA reads TGTGCCACCAGCAGAGATGAGGGAAACACCATATATTTT.